These 2 T cell receptor beta chains came from one sample sequenced in a study of T cells in Graves' hyperthyroidism and ophthalmopathy. TCR beta CDR3 regions were amplified from RNA transcripts. TCR CDR3 underwent first-round RT-PCR with the HTBI primer set. TCRdb itself ran the multiplex PCR reads through MiXCR, one entry per CDR3 protein. The data show under 400,000 distinct CDR3 sequences, 14% seen once. The sample comprised blood. These receptors all stem from a woman aged 60-75 years with Graves' hyperthyroidism.

This clonotype was seen only a few times. One junction end does not reproduce the germline sequence, and a read error may be involved. The V call is TRBV7-2, the J call TRBJ2-7, with D possibly being TRBD2 (5 bases). The CDR3 loop spans 17 amino acids. Germline assignment: CDR1 SGHTA and CDR2 FQGNSA. CDR3 nucleotide sequence: TGCGCCAGCAGCTCCGGGGTCCGGACCCCTTCGATCGACGAGCAGTACTTC. Translated, it gives CASSSGVRTPSIDEQYF.

The rearrangement links TRBV6-1 to TRBJ1-5; D is uncertain. The germline CDR1 and CDR2 sequences are MNHNS and SASEGT. The V and J ends lost 7 bases and 2 bases respectively, with 12 bases between them. CDR3 length: 14 residues. The chain's CDR3 is CASNARVGNQPQHF. The CDR3 nucleotides read TGTGCCAGCAATGCGAGAGTAGGCAATCAGCCCCAGCATTTT.